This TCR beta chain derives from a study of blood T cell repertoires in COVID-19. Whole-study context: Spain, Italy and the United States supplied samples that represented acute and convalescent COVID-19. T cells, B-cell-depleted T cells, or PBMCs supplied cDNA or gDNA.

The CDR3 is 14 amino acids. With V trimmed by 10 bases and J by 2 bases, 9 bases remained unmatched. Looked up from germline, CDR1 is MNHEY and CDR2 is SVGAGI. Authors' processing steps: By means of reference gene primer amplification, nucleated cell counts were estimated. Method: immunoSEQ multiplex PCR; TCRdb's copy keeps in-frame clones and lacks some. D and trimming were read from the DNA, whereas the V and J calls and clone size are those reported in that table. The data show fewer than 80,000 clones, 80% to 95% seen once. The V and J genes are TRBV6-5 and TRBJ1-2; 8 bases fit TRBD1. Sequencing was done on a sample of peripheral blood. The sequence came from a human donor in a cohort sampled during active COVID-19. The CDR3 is CATQGAIRNYGYTF. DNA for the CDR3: TGTGCCACCCAGGGGGCGATCCGGAACTATGGCTACACCTTC.